This T cell receptor beta chain was recovered during a study of T cell responses to AZD1222 COVID-19 vaccine. Overall study results and limits: Females outnumbered males among donors, who were mostly white British; clonal diversity was possibly underestimated. Reports say nearly half of spike-specific TCRs go after unmutated variant regions. Repertoire sampling was restricted to post-peak T cell response timepoints.

Repertoires were generated with immunoSEQ multiplex PCR, while TCRdb's copy carries only in-frame clones and drops some. Found here are about 150,000 clones, about 93% of them singletons; the top ten hold roughly 5%. Comment on this clone: Antigen specificity is unknown.

Germline-derived CDR1 and CDR2 are SGHTA and FQGTGA. The CDR3 loop spans 14 amino acids. V was trimmed by 3 bases and J by 4 bases, leaving 12 bases between them. The V and J genes are TRBV7-3 and TRBJ2-5, with D unclear. The sequenced sample was peripheral blood, obtained on day 0 of AZD1222 vaccination. The clonotype comes from an adult in good health. The CDR3 sequence: CASSLGSPRETQYF. The CDR3 region has the DNA TGTGCCAGCAGCTTGGGCAGCCCTCGAGAGACCCAGTACTTC.